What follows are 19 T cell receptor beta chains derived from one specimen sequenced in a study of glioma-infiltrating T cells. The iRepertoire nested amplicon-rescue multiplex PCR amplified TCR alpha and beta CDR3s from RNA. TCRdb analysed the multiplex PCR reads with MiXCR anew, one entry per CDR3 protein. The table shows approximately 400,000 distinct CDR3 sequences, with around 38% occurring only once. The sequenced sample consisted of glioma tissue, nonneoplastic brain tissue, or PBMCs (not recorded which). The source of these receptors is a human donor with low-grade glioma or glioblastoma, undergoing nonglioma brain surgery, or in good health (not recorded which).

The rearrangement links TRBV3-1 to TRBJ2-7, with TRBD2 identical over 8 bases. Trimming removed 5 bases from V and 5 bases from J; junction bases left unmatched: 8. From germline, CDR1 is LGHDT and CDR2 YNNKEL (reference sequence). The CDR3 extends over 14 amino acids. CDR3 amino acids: CASSAGGRLDEQYF. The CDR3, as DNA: TGTGCCAGCAGCGCGGGGGGACGACTAGACGAGCAGTACTTC.

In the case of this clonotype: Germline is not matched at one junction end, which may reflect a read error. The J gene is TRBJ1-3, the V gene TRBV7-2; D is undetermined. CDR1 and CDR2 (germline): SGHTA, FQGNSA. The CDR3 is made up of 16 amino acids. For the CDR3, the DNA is TGTGCCAGCAGCTCCTACTACGGAAGCTCTGGAAGCACCATATATTTT. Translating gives CASSSYYGSSGSTIYF.

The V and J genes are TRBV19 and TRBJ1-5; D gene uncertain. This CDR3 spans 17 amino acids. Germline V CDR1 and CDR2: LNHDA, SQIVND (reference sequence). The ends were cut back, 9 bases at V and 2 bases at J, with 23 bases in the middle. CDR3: CASARRHPRRGNQPQHF. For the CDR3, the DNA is TGTGCCAGCGCAAGGAGACACCCGAGGCGGGGCAATCAGCCCCAGCATTTT.

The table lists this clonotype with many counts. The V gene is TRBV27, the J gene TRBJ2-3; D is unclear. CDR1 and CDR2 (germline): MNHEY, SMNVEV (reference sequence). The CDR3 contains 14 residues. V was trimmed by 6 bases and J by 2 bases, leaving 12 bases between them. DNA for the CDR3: TGTGCCAGCAGCCCCACAGCGAACACAGATACGCAGTATTTT. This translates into CASSPTANTDTQYF.

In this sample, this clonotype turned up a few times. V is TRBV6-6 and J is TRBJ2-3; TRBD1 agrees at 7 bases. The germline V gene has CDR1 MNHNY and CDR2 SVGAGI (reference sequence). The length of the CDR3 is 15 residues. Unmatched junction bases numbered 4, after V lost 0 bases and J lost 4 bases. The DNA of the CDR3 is TGTGCCAGCAGTTACTCTAGGCAGGGGGCAGATACGCAGTATTTT. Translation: CASSYSRQGADTQYF.

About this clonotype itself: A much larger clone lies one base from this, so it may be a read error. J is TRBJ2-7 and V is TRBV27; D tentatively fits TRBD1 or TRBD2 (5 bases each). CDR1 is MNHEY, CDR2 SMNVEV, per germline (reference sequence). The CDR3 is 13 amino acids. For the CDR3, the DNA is TGTGCCAGCAGTTTCGGGGCGGCCTACGAGCGGTACTTC. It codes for CASSFGAAYERYF.

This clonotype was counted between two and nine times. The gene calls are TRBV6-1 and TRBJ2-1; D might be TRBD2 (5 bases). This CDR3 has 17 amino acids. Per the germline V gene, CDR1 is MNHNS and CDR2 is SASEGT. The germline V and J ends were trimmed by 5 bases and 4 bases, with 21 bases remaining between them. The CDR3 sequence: CASSSLYVGRGYNEQFF. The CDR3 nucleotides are TGTGCCAGCAGTTCCCTTTACGTAGGGCGAGGGTACAATGAGCAGTTCTTC.

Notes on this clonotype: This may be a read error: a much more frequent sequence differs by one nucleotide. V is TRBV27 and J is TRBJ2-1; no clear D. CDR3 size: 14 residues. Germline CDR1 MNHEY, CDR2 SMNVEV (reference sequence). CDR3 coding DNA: TGTGCCAGCAGTTTAGGCGTCACCGGCAATAAGCAGTTCTTC. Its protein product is CASSLGVTGNKQFF.

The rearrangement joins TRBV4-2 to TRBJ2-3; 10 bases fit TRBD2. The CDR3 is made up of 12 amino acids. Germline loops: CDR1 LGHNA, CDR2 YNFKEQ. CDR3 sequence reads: CATSGRENTQYF. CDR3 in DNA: TGTGCTACGAGCGGGAGGGAGAATACGCAGTATTTT.

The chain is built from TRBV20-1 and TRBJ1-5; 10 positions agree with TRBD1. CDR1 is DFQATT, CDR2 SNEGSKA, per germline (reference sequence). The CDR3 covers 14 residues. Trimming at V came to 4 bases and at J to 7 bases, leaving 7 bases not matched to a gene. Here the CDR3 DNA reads TGCAGTGCTATCGGGACAGGGGCCGGGCAGCCCCAGCATTTT. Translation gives CSAIGTGAGQPQHF.

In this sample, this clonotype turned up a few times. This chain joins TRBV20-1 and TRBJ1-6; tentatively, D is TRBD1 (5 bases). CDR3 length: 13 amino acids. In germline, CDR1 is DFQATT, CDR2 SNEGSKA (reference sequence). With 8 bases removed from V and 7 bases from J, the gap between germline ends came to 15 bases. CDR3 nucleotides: TGCAGTTTAATGGGGGGGGGGAATTCACCCCTCCACTTT. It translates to CSLMGGGNSPLHF.

CDR3 sequence reads: CASSSRGLQETQYF. The CDR3 nucleotides are TGTGCCAGCAGTTCCCGTGGACTCCAAGAGACCCAGTACTTC. The chain couples TRBV7-9 to TRBJ2-5; D is perhaps TRBD2 (5 bases). Germline V gene sequence: CDR1 SEHNR, CDR2 FQNEAQ (reference sequence). The CDR3 covers 14 residues. The germline V and J ends were trimmed by 6 bases and 1 base, with 12 bases remaining between them.

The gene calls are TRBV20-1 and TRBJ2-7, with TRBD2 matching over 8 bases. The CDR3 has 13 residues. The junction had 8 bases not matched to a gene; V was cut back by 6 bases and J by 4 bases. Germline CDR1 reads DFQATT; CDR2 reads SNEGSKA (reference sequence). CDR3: CSATGTREYEQYF. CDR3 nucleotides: TGCAGTGCCACCGGGACTAGGGAATACGAGCAGTACTTC.

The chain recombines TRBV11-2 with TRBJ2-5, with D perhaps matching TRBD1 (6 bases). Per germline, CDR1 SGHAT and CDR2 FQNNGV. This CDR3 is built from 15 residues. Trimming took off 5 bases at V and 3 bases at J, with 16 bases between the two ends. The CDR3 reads CASSPDRTAEETQYF. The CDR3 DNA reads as TGTGCCAGCAGCCCAGATAGGACAGCTGAAGAGACCCAGTACTTC.

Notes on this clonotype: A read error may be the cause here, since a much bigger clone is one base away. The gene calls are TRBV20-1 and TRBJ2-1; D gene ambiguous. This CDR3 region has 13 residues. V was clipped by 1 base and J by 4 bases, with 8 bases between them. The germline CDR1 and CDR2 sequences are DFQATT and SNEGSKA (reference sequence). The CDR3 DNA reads TGCAGTGCTAGAGCGGAAGGGTACAATGAGCAGTTCTTC. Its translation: CSARAEGYNEQFF.

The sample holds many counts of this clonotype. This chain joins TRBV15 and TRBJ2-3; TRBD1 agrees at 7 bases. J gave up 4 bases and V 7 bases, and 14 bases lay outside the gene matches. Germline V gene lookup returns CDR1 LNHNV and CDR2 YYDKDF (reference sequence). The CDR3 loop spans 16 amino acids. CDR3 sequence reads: CATTSTTGMRPDTQYF. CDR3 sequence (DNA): TGTGCCACCACCTCTACGACAGGGATGCGCCCAGATACGCAGTATTTT.

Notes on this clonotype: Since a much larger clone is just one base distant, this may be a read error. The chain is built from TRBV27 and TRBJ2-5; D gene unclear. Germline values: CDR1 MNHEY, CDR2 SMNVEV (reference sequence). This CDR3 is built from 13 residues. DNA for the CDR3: TGTGTCAGCAGACCCTCCTTCCAAGAGACCCAGTACTTC. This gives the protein CVSRPSFQETQYF.

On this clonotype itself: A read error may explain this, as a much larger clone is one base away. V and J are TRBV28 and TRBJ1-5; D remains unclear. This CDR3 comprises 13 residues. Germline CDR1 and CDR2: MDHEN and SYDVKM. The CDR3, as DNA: TGTGTCAGCAACTACGAAATCGATCAGCCCCAGCATTTT. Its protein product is CVSNYEIDQPQHF.

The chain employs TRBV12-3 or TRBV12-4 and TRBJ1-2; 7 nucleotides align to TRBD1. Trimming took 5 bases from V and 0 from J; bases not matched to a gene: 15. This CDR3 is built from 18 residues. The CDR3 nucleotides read TGTGCCAGCAGTCCTAGCCCGACAGGGTTGTTATCTAACTATGGCTACACCTTC. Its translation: CASSPSPTGLLSNYGYTF.